One sample yielded the 16 T cell receptor beta chains listed below, sequenced in a study of Tregs in tolerant kidney transplant recipients. The repertoire was sequenced with immunoSEQ multiplex PCR; TCRdb's copy has only in-frame clones and lacks some. Of about 100,000 clones in the sample, 90% were seen once. The sequenced sample was CD4+ T cells from blood, obtained before the transplant. The receptors originated from a human donor who received a combined kidney and bone marrow transplant.

The chain uses TRBV19 and TRBJ2-1; 9 nucleotides match TRBD2. The CDR3 is 15 amino acids. Germline assignment: CDR1 LNHDA and CDR2 SQIVND (reference sequence). Trimming cost V 4 bases and J 4 bases; bases outside gene matches: 5. DNA of the CDR3: TGTGCCAGTAGTAAACTAGCGGGTCCTTACAATGAGCAGTTCTTC. Protein sequence: CASSKLAGPYNEQFF. Filled out from reference TRBV19 and TRBJ2-1, the complete variable domain reads DGGITQSPKYLFRKEGQNVTLSCEQNLNHDAMYWYRQDPGQGLRLIYYSQIVNDFQKGDIAEGYSVSREKKESFPLTVTSAQKNPTAFYLCASSKLAGPYNEQFFGPGTRLTVL.

The rearrangement links TRBV9 to TRBJ1-2, with a possible D match to TRBD1 (5 bases). The CDR3 sequence is 15 residues long. Germline CDR1 is SGDLS and CDR2 is YYNGEE. The germline V and J ends were trimmed by 0 bases and 8 bases, with 17 bases remaining between them. CDR3 nucleotides: TGTGCCAGCAGCGTAGCGGGGGACCCTCGGTCCGGCTACACCTTC. It translates to CASSVAGDPRSGYTF.

The rearrangement joins TRBV9 to TRBJ2-6, with D possibly being TRBD1 (6 bases). The CDR3 sequence is 24 residues long. The V gene's germline CDR1 is SGDLS and CDR2 YYNGEE. V dropped 0 bases and J dropped 0 bases, with 31 bases sitting between them. The CDR3 sequence: CASSVATSMGAGSFVSSGANVLTF. The CDR3 nucleotides are TGTGCCAGCAGCGTAGCTACTTCAATGGGGGCAGGGAGTTTCGTAAGCTCTGGGGCCAACGTCCTGACTTTC.

V is TRBV5-1 and J is TRBJ2-2; possible D gene TRBD2, 6 bases. Trimming shortened V by 4 bases and J by 4 bases, and 14 bases separated the two germline ends. Germline V gives CDR1 SGHRS, CDR2 YFSETQ. The CDR3 has 15 residues. Written as DNA, the CDR3 is TGCGCCAGCAGCCTTCTACTCGGGGGCACCGGGGAGCTGTTTTTT. The encoded protein is CASSLLLGGTGELFF.

J is TRBJ1-1 and V is TRBV15; no clear D gene. Germline-derived CDR1 and CDR2 are LNHNV and YYDKDF (reference sequence). CDR3 size: 13 residues. Trimming left V 8 bases short and J 4 bases short, with 14 bases between. The chain's CDR3 is CATFHSQSTEAFF. The CDR3 nucleotides read TGTGCCACCTTTCATAGTCAATCCACTGAAGCTTTCTTT.

The chain joins TRBV30 to TRBJ2-7; 8 bases are a match to TRBD1. Germline V gene sequence: CDR1 GTSNPN, CDR2 SVGIG (reference sequence). The V and J ends lost 0 bases and 2 bases, in that order; junction bases with no gene match: 9. The CDR3 is made up of 16 amino acids. CDR3 region: CAWSVGGTGFPYEQYF. The DNA for the CDR3 is TGTGCCTGGAGTGTAGGGGGGACAGGCTTCCCCTACGAGCAGTACTTC.

The rearrangement links TRBV21-1 to TRBJ2-5; no DNA check was done on the table's D call, TRBD2. TRBV21-1 is given as a pseudogene. The CDR3 length is 13 residues. The CDR3 DNA sequence: TGTGCCAGCAGGGGAAGCGGCGCCGTAACCCAGTACTTC. Protein: CASRGSGAVTQYF.

This chain joins TRBV25-1 and TRBJ2-5; D ambiguous. V lost 3 bases to trimming and J lost 5 bases, with 16 bases between them. Germline V lookup: CDR1 MGHDK, CDR2 SYGVNS. CDR3 length: 15 residues. Here the CDR3 DNA reads TGTGCCAGCAGTGACTATCGGGTGGGTCGGGAGACCCAGTACTTC. Protein product: CASSDYRVGRETQYF.

The rearrangement links TRBV5-4 to TRBJ2-1; D is perhaps TRBD2 (5 bases). This CDR3 has 18 residues. Germline V gives CDR1 SGHNT, CDR2 YYREEE (reference sequence). The germline V and J ends were trimmed by 1 base and 0 bases, with 17 bases remaining between them. As DNA, the CDR3 is TGTGCCAGCAGCTTGTCCGGGATGGGATTTAGCTCCTACAATGAGCAGTTCTTC. Amino acids: CASSLSGMGFSSYNEQFF.

V gene TRBV19 combines with J gene TRBJ2-3; no definite D call. Germline CDR1 and CDR2: LNHDA and SQIVND (reference sequence). The CDR3 runs to 15 residues. With 1 base removed from V and 0 bases from J, the gap between germline ends came to 8 bases. The chain's CDR3 is CASSIGLSSTDTQYF. The CDR3 nucleotides read TGTGCCAGTAGTATAGGGCTGTCTAGCACAGATACGCAGTATTTT.

This rearrangement joins TRBV27 to TRBJ1-1; the D gene is possibly TRBD1 (5 bases). The CDR3 length is 13 residues. Trimming left V 6 bases short and J 4 bases short, with 12 bases between. From germline, CDR1 is MNHEY and CDR2 SMNVEV (reference sequence). The CDR3 DNA is TGTGCCAGCAGGTCGTGGGGCGGCACTGAAGCTTTCTTT. Protein: CASRSWGGTEAFF.

This clone was counted a single time. The V gene is TRBV6-6, the J gene TRBJ1-5; 8 bases are a match to TRBD1. Germline V gives CDR1 MNHNY, CDR2 SVGAGI (reference sequence). This CDR3 region has 15 residues. Trimming at V came to 6 bases and at J to 2 bases, leaving 6 bases not matched to a gene. DNA of the CDR3: TGTGCCAGCAGAGACAGGGGTTTGGGCAATCAGCCCCAGCATTTT. It is translated as CASRDRGLGNQPQHF.

The chain uses TRBV5-8 and TRBJ2-5, with D possibly being TRBD2 (7 bases). The CDR3 sequence is 16 residues long. Germline V CDR1 and CDR2: SGHTS, YDEGEE. The V end was cut by 0 bases, the J end by 5 bases, with 17 bases between. The CDR3 sequence: CASSLGPRGAQETQYF. The DNA for the CDR3 is TGTGCCAGCAGCTTGGGGCCCCGGGGGGCGCAGGAGACCCAGTACTTC.

The chain couples TRBV6-1 to TRBJ2-2; 9 positions match TRBD1. J was trimmed by 5 bases and V by 4 bases; bases with no gene match: 8. Germline CDR1 MNHNS, CDR2 SASEGT. CDR3 length equals 16 residues. The CDR3 DNA reads as TGTGCCAGCAGTGCCCGGACAGGGGTAGGGACCGGGGAGCTGTTTTTT. Amino acids: CASSARTGVGTGELFF.

CDR3 loop: CASSLAEAYEQYF. Here the CDR3 DNA reads TGTGCCAGCAGCTTAGCGGAGGCCTACGAGCAGTACTTC. The V gene is TRBV7-6, the J gene TRBJ2-7, with D perhaps TRBD2 (5 bases). Germline V gene data show CDR1 as SGHVS and CDR2 as FNYEAQ. The CDR3 sequence is 13 residues long. Deletions cut 0 bases from V and 2 bases from J, with 5 bases between. The whole variable domain, remainder taken from reference TRBV7-6 and TRBJ2-7, is GAGVSQSPRYKVTKRGQDVALRCDPISGHVSLYWYRQALGQGPEFLTYFNYEAQQDKSGLPNDRFSAERPEGSISTLTIQRTEQRDSAMYRCASSLAEAYEQYFGPGTRLTVT.

The rearrangement joins TRBV7-9 to TRBJ2-7, with a tentative D call TRBD2 (5 bases). The CDR3 length is 15 residues. The germline gives CDR1 SEHNR, CDR2 FQNEAQ (reference sequence). The V end lost 2 bases, the J end lost 5 bases, and 16 bases lay between the germline ends. CDR3 region: CASSLLGRGYDEQYF. As DNA, the CDR3 is TGTGCCAGCAGCTTACTTGGCCGGGGTTACGACGAGCAGTACTTC.